The clone carrying this TCR beta chain was seen many times. What it binds is not known. These data are taken from a study of CD8 T cells in ankylosing spondylitis. Germline V CDR1 and CDR2: SGDLS, YYNGEE. The CDR3 contains 17 residues. The germline V and J ends were trimmed by 0 bases and 5 bases, with 17 bases remaining between them. Researchers built TCR beta libraries using quantitative 5'-RACE with molecular barcodes. TCRdb called the 5' RACE reads again in MiXCR, with one record for every CDR3 protein. The sample holds approximately 24,000 distinct CDR3 sequences, under 3% seen once. Notes on the study in general: A subset of motif variants has previously been described in the synovial fluid and blood of reactive arthritis. Disease-linked clones were reportedly significantly enriched in matched ankylosing spondylitis synovial fluid.

The V call is TRBV9, the J call TRBJ2-2; tentatively, D is TRBD1 or TRBD2 (5 bases each). The receptor's source is a female donor with ankylosing spondylitis or in good health (not recorded which). Sequencing was performed on blood, either unsorted or a sorted T cell fraction (not recorded which). CDR3 in DNA: TGTGCCAGCAGCGTAGTTCGGGGACCCTCTGAGACCGGGGAGCTGTTTTTT. Amino acid sequence: CASSVVRGPSETGELFF.